This is a list of T cell receptor beta chains from one sample in a study of T cell repertoires in cytomegalovirus infection. TCRdb reprocessed the reads via MiXCR and lists one record per CDR3 protein. Of 140,000 to 150,000 distinct CDR3 sequences listed, around 32% are singletons. Antigens for these TCRs are unknown. This specimen consisted of CD8+ T cells from cultured PBMCs, obtained from culture after CMV antigen stimulation. Source of these receptors: a human donor in good health (CMV status not recorded). Some clones in this sample may be carry-over from other donors' samples. Both conserved end residues are trimmed from each CDR3.

TRBV11-1	TRBJ1-1	11	ASSSPQDTEAF
TRBV7-2	TRBJ1-1	11	ASSLALDAEAF
TRBV12-3/TRBV12-4	TRBJ2-5	11	ASSLPRLETQY
TRBV27	TRBJ1-2	11	ASRMSGNYGYT
TRBV20-1	TRBJ1-5	13	SATPGRGGPQPQH
TRBV7-2	TRBJ1-2	15	ASSLTRTGGQNYGYT
TRBV7-8	TRBJ1-1	11	ASTGEGHTEAF
TRBV12-3/TRBV12-4	TRBJ2-3	13	ASSIARHSTDTQY
TRBV5-3	TRBJ2-1	11	ASSAGDYNEQF
TRBV4-1	TRBJ2-7	16	ASSLKHPRDTGSYEQY
TRBV7-3	TRBJ2-1	11	ASSFDGYNEQF
TRBV7-6	TRBJ2-1	11	ASSLGHKNEQF
TRBV10-3	TRBJ2-5	13	AISASGGILETQY
TRBV2	TRBJ2-1	12	ARSIAGADNEQF
TRBV20-1	TRBJ2-7	13	SAYSGTGQGYEQY
TRBV2	TRBJ2-1	13	ASHLFGGDPNEQF
TRBV19	TRBJ2-2	12	ASSIGGFTGELF